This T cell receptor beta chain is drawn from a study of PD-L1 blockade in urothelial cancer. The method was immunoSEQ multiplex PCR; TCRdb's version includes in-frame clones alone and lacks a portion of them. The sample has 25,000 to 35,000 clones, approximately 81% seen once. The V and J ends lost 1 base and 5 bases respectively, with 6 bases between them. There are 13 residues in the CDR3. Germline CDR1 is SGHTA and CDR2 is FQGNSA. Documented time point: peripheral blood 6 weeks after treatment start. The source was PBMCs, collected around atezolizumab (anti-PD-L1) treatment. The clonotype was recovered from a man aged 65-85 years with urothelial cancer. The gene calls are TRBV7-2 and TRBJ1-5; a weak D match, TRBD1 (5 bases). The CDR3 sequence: CASSLGQHQPQHF. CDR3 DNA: TGTGCCAGCAGCTTAGGACAGCATCAGCCCCAGCATTTT.